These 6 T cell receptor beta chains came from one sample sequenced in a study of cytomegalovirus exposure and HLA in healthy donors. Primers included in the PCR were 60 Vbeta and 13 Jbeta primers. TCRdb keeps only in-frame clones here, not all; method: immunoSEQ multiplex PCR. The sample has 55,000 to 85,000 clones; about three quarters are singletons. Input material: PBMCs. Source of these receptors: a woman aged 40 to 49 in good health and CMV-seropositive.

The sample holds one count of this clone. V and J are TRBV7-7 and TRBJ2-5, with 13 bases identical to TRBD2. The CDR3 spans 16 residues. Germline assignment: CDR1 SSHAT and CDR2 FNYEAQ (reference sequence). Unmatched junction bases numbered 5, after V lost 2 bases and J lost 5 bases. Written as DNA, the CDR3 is TGTGCCAGCAGCTTAAGTCCGACTAGCGGGGGGGAGACCCAGTACTTC. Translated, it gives CASSLSPTSGGETQYF.

The CDR3 nucleotides are TGTGCCAGCAGCCCCGCAGGGGTAAATTCACCCCTCCACTTT. Translating gives CASSPAGVNSPLHF. V gene TRBV7-9 combines with J gene TRBJ1-6; D is perhaps TRBD1 (6 bases). The V end was cut by 5 bases, the J end by 7 bases, with 12 bases between. CDR3 length: 14 amino acids. Germline-derived CDR1 and CDR2 are SEHNR and FQNEAQ (reference sequence).

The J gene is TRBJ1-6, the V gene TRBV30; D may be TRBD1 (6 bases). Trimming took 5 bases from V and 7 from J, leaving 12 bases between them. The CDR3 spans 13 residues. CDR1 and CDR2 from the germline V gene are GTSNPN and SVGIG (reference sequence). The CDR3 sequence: CAWARDINSPLHF. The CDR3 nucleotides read TGTGCCTGGGCCCGGGACATAAATTCACCCCTCCACTTT.

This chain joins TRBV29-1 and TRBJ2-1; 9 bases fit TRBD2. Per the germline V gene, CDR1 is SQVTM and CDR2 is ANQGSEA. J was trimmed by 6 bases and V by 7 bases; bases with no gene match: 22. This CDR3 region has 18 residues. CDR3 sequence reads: CSAGGRAGGVRLINEQFF. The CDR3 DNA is TGCAGCGCAGGAGGGCGAGCGGGGGGTGTAAGACTAATCAATGAGCAGTTCTTC.

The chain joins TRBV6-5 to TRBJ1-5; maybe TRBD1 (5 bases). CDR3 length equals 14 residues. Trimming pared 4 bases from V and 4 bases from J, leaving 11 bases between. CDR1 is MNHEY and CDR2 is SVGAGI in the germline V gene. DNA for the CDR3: TGTGCCAGCAGTTCCCTGACAGAAAATCAGCCCCAGCATTTT. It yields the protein CASSSLTENQPQHF.

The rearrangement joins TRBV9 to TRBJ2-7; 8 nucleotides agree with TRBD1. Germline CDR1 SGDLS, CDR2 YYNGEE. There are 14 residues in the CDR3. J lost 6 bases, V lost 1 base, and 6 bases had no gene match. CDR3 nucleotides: TGTGCCAGCAGCGTAACAGGACAGGGCGGCGAGCAGTACTTC. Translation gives CASSVTGQGGEQYF.